This entry lists 21 T cell receptor beta chains sequenced from one sample in a study of immune evolution from preneoplasia to lung adenocarcinoma. The data were produced by immunoSEQ multiplex PCR, yet TCRdb's version contains in-frame clones alone and is incomplete. The table lists around 10,000 clones, around 78% of them singletons. Sequenced: FFPE minimally invasive lung adenocarcinoma tissue. Receptors originate from a person aged 55-85 years with lung adenocarcinoma.

About this clone itself: At one boundary the junction diverges from the germline segment, which might be a read error. The gene calls are TRBV10-1 and TRBJ2-7; possibly TRBD1 for D (5 bases). CDR3 length: 11 residues. Germline V gene data show CDR1 as WNHNN and CDR2 as SYGVQD (reference sequence). The CDR3 DNA sequence: TGCGCCAGCAGTGAAAGGGGTGCTCCGCACTTC. It specifies CASSERGAPHF.

The genes are TRBV4-1 and TRBJ2-4, with TRBD1 matching 9 bases. The CDR3 loop spans 15 amino acids. J lost 7 bases, V lost 1 base, and 5 bases had no gene match. Germline CDR1 MGHRA, CDR2 YSYEKL. The CDR3 bases are TGCGCCAGCAGCCAAGCGGGACAGGGAAGGAACATTCAGTACTTC. Translated, it gives CASSQAGQGRNIQYF.

The chain has TRBV2 and TRBJ2-3, with D uncertain. The CDR3 totals 15 residues. V gave up 0 bases and J gave up 4 bases, with 11 bases separating them. Germline values: CDR1 SNHLY, CDR2 FYNNEI. CDR3 sequence (DNA): TGTGCCAGCAGTGAAGCGCTTTCCTCGGCAGATACGCAGTATTTT. It encodes CASSEALSSADTQYF.

The chain couples TRBV28 to TRBJ1-1; no clear D gene. V was clipped by 1 base and J by 1 base, with 4 bases between them. Looked up from germline, CDR1 is MDHEN and CDR2 is SYDVKM. This CDR3 spans 13 amino acids. As DNA, the CDR3 is TGTGCCAGCAGTTTATTGGGGAACACTGAAGCTTTCTTT. This translates into CASSLLGNTEAFF.

The CDR3, as DNA: TGTGCCAGCAGCGATACAACCTACGAGCAGTACTTC. It codes for CASSDTTYEQYF. V is TRBV7-2 and J is TRBJ2-7; D is ambiguous. This CDR3 has 12 residues. V was cut by 5 bases and J by 2 bases, with 7 bases left in between. Germline CDR1 and CDR2: SGHTA and FQGNSA.

The chain carries TRBV9 and TRBJ1-2; 9 positions match TRBD1. The CDR3 runs to 13 residues. Germline V gives CDR1 SGDLS, CDR2 YYNGEE. Germline trimming cut 3 bases from V and 4 bases from J; bases unmatched to any gene: 1. DNA for the CDR3: TGTGCCAGCAGCGGACAGGGGGTCTATGGCTACACCTTC. Its translation: CASSGQGVYGYTF.

This clone was counted a single time. This chain uses TRBV4-3 with TRBJ2-5, with 7 bases identical to TRBD2. The CDR3 totals 14 residues. From germline, CDR1 is LGHNA and CDR2 YSLEER. Unmatched junction bases numbered 6, after V lost 5 bases and J lost 3 bases. CDR3 in amino acids: CASSSGAGEETQYF. CDR3 bases: TGCGCCAGCAGCTCGGGCGCGGGGGAAGAGACCCAGTACTTC.

V is TRBV10-3 and J is TRBJ2-7; 10 bases map to TRBD2. The V gene end was trimmed by 3 bases and the J gene end by 0 bases; junction bases not matched to a gene: 2. This CDR3 has 15 residues. The germline CDR1 and CDR2 sequences are ENHRY and SYGVKD. CDR3 protein: CAISDVAGGSYEQYF. DNA for the CDR3: TGTGCCATCAGTGATGTAGCGGGAGGCTCCTACGAGCAGTACTTC.

The chain carries TRBV19 and TRBJ1-5, with a tentative D call TRBD1 (6 bases). From germline, CDR1 is LNHDA and CDR2 SQIVND (reference sequence). The V and J ends lost 4 bases and 2 bases respectively, with 12 bases between them. The CDR3 spans 15 residues. This CDR3 is CASSRGQSRNQPQHF. The CDR3 coding sequence is TGTGCCAGTAGTAGAGGACAGTCCCGCAATCAGCCCCAGCATTTT. The variable domain in full, completed from reference TRBV19 and TRBJ1-5, reads DGGITQSPKYLFRKEGQNVTLSCEQNLNHDAMYWYRQDPGQGLRLIYYSQIVNDFQKGDIAEGYSVSREKKESFPLTVTSAQKNPTAFYLCASSRGQSRNQPQHFGDGTRLSIL.

This clone turned up a few times. The J gene is TRBJ1-2, the V gene TRBV2; 8 bases are shared with TRBD1. The CDR3 runs to 14 residues. V lost 6 bases, J lost 2 bases, and 5 bases stayed unmatched. Germline-derived CDR1 and CDR2 are SNHLY and FYNNEI. The CDR3 protein is CASRSQGGNYGYTF. The DNA for the CDR3 is TGTGCCAGCAGATCACAGGGGGGAAACTATGGCTACACCTTC.

V gene TRBV9 combines with J gene TRBJ1-2; 9 positions agree with TRBD1. The CDR3 is made up of 12 amino acids. The V gene end was trimmed by 4 bases and the J gene end by 8 bases; junction bases not matched to a gene: 3. The germline gives CDR1 SGDLS, CDR2 YYNGEE. As DNA, the CDR3 is TGTGCCAGCAGCACGACAGGGGGGGGCTACACCTTC. It specifies CASSTTGGGYTF. Full variable domain (remainder filled in from reference TRBV9 and TRBJ1-2): DSGVTQTPKHLITATGQRVTLRCSPRSGDLSVYWYQQSLDQGLQFLIQYYNGEERAKGNILERFSAQQFPDLHSELNLSSLELGDSALYFCASSTTGGGYTFGSGTRLTVV.

The chain combines TRBV5-6 with TRBJ1-4, with unresolved D. V gave up 0 bases and J gave up 5 bases, with 11 bases separating them. CDR1 and CDR2 from the germline V gene are SGHDT and YYEEEE. This CDR3 comprises 15 residues. Here the CDR3 reads CASSLGRALNEKLFF. DNA for the CDR3: TGTGCCAGCAGCTTGGGCCGGGCCCTGAATGAAAAACTGTTTTTT.

The chain couples TRBV15 to TRBJ1-6; the D is unclear. Trimming cost V 11 bases and J 3 bases, with 11 bases left between them. Per germline, CDR1 LNHNV and CDR2 YYDKDF (reference sequence). This CDR3 comprises 13 residues. Written as DNA, the CDR3 is TGTGCCGTCAGGAGGGACTATAATTCACCCCTCCACTTT. Protein product: CAVRRDYNSPLHF.

The CDR3 protein is CASSPGGQLAKNIQYF. DNA of the CDR3: TGTGCCAGCAGCCCCGGAGGGCAGTTAGCCAAAAACATTCAGTACTTC. This rearrangement joins TRBV7-2 to TRBJ2-4, with D perhaps TRBD2 (6 bases). The CDR3 sequence is 16 residues long. V was trimmed by 5 bases and J by 0 bases, leaving 14 bases between them. Germline loops: CDR1 SGHTA, CDR2 FQGNSA.

The gene calls are TRBV21-1 and TRBJ1-5. TRBV21-1 is described as a pseudogene. The CDR3 totals 16 residues. For the CDR3, the DNA is TGTGCCAGCAGCAAAGTTGGGGAGAATAGCAATCAGCCCCAGCATTTT. It encodes CASSKVGENSNQPQHF.

The DNA of the CDR3 is TGCGCCAGCAGCGGAGGGACAGGGGGCGGAGGCTACACCTTC. As protein: CASSGGTGGGGYTF. The chain employs TRBV5-1 and TRBJ1-2; 12 nucleotides line up with TRBD1. The germline V gene has CDR1 SGHRS and CDR2 YFSETQ. This CDR3 spans 14 amino acids. Trimming removed 4 bases from V and 8 bases from J; junction bases left unmatched: 6.

The chain combines TRBV20-1 with TRBJ2-1, with 7 positions matching TRBD2. The ends lost 3 bases at V and 10 bases at J; junction bases unmatched: 3. Germline CDR1 and CDR2: DFQATT and SNEGSKA (reference sequence). The CDR3 contains 11 residues. CDR3 nucleotides: TGCAGTGCTAGTGGGGGGGAAGAGCAGTTCTTC. Translation: CSASGGEEQFF.

The chain carries TRBV28 and TRBJ2-1; maybe TRBD2 (6 bases). V was shortened by 6 bases and J by 1 base, with 16 bases between the two germline ends. The CDR3 spans 16 residues. The germline V gene encodes CDR1 MDHEN and CDR2 SYDVKM. This CDR3 reads CASSPGGVESYNEQFF. As DNA, the CDR3 is TGTGCCAGCAGCCCCGGAGGGGTCGAGTCCTACAATGAGCAGTTCTTC.

V is TRBV30 and J is TRBJ2-5, with D perhaps given as TRBD1 or TRBD2 (5 bases each). Trimming cost V 0 bases and J 5 bases, with 10 bases left between them. Germline V gene data show CDR1 as GTSNPN and CDR2 as SVGIG (reference sequence). The length of the CDR3 is 13 residues. CDR3 sequence reads: CAWSVGGAETQYF. The CDR3 DNA reads TGTGCCTGGAGTGTTGGGGGAGCGGAGACCCAGTACTTC. Supplemented by reference TRBV30 and TRBJ2-5, the full variable domain reads SQTIHQWPATLVQPVGSPLSLECTVEGTSNPNLYWYRQAAGRGLQLLFYSVGIGQISSEVPQNLSASRPQDRQFILSSKKLLLSDSGFYLCAWSVGGAETQYFGPGTRLLVL.

V usage is TRBV27 and J usage is TRBJ1-6; D is uncertain. V lost 6 bases and J 14 bases, leaving 14 bases between the germline ends. Per the germline V gene, CDR1 is MNHEY and CDR2 is SMNVEV (reference sequence). The CDR3 length is 12 residues. The chain's CDR3 is CASSAMGGSLHF. DNA of the CDR3: TGTGCCAGCAGCGCCATGGGTGGTTCCCTCCACTTT.

The V call is TRBV27, the J call TRBJ2-7, with 7 bases matching TRBD1. The trim removed 3 bases at V and 0 bases at J, leaving 11 bases unmatched. This CDR3 is built from 17 residues. Germline CDR1 reads MNHEY; CDR2 reads SMNVEV (reference sequence). In DNA, the CDR3 is TGTGCCAGCAGTTTGAGACCGACAGGGACAAGCTCCTACGAGCAGTACTTC. This gives the protein CASSLRPTGTSSYEQYF.